This T cell receptor (beta chain) was identified in a study of blood T cell repertoires in COVID-19. About the research overall: Acute and convalescent COVID-19 specimens originated in the United States, Italy and Spain. PBMCs, B-cell-depleted T cells, or T cells were the source of the cDNA or gDNA that made up the material.

Authors' data handling: Reference gene primer amplification gave estimated nucleated cell counts. Some clones are missing from TCRdb's copy, which holds only in-frame ones; the method was immunoSEQ multiplex PCR. V and J calls and clone size are given by that table; D and trimming were obtained from the DNA. The sample contains about 200,000 clones, around nine tenths of which appear only once. The table lists this clone with a count of one. The J segment lost 2 bases and the V segment lost 10 bases, leaving 22 bases of the junction unmatched. This CDR3 is 18 amino acids long. CDR1 MGHDK and CDR2 SYGVNS come from the germline V gene.

The sample comprised peripheral blood. This chain connects TRBV25-1 to TRBJ1-2, with TRBD1 matching 7 bases. This TCR was recovered from a man between 60 and 75 years old who had recovered from COVID-19. CDR3 sequence reads: CATNMTGPPQIQNYGYTF. The CDR3 DNA is TGTGCCACCAACATGACAGGGCCGCCCCAAATCCAGAACTATGGCTACACCTTC.